This TCR beta chain was found in a study of early T cells in non-severe SARS-CoV-2 infection. Study at large: Sequencing of unsorted whole blood was done on bulk RNA, leaving chains unpaired.

Points on this clonotype: The antigen is unknown.

CDR3 length: 14 amino acids. Germline values: CDR1 MDHEN, CDR2 SYDVKM. Trimming shortened V by 4 bases and J by 7 bases, and 17 bases separated the two germline ends. Researchers attached unique molecular identifiers to individual cDNA molecules. TCRdb reprocessed the 5' RACE reads with MiXCR, giving one entry per CDR3 protein. The top ten hold 20% of the sample, which has more than 20,000 distinct CDR3 sequences, 4.5% seen once. Study-wide findings and caveats: VDJdb matching skewed toward anti-spike CD8 responses, missing private and CD4 specificities.

The sequenced material came from whole blood. The rearrangement uses TRBV28 and TRBJ2-7, with unresolved D. This clonotype originated in an adult who was a healthcare worker with PCR-confirmed SARS-CoV-2 infection or an uninfected control (not recorded which). CDR3: CASSSPGTLSEQYF. As DNA, the CDR3 is TGTGCCAGCAGTTCCCCAGGCACCCTGAGTGAGCAGTACTTC.